The entry below gives a single T cell receptor beta chain sequence along with its context. CDR3 length: 14 residues. In germline, CDR1 is MGHRA, CDR2 YSYEKL. Trimming removed 1 base from V and 3 bases from J, with 6 bases in between. These data come from a study of CD8 T cells in Susac syndrome. With random hexamers, 0.5 to 1 ug RNA was reverse transcribed. TCRdb reprocessed the immunoSEQ multiplex PCR reads with MiXCR, giving one entry per CDR3 protein. Of some 95,000 distinct CDR3 sequences in the sample, approximately 95% were seen once. The sequenced sample was CD8+ T cells from PBMCs. The V call is TRBV4-1, the J call TRBJ1-4; D remains unclear. The sequence came from a human donor in good health. CDR3 sequence (DNA): TGCGCCAGCAGCCAAGCAGACCCTAATGAAAAACTGTTTTTT. Protein: CASSQADPNEKLFF.